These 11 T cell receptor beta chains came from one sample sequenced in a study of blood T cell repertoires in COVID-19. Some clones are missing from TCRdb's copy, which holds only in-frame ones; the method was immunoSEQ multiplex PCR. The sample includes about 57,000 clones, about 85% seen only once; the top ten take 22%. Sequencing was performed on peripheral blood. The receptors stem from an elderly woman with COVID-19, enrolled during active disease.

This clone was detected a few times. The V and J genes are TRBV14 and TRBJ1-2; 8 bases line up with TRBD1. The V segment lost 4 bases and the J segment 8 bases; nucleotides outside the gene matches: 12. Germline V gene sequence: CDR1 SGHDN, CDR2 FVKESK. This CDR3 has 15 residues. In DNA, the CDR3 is TGTGCCAGCAGCCTAGTCGCAGGGGGCAAGAAGGGCTACACCTTC. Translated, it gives CASSLVAGGKKGYTF.

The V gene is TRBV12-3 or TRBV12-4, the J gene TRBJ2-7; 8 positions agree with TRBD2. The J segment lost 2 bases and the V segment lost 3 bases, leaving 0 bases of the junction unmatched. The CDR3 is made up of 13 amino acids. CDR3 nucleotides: TGTGCCAGCAGTTTGGGACTAGCCTACGAGCAGTACTTC. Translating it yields CASSLGLAYEQYF.

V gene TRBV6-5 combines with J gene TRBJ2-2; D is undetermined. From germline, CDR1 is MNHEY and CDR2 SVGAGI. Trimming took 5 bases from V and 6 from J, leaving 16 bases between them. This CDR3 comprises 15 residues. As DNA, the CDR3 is TGTGCCAGCAGTCCCCAACCTATTTTTTCCGGGGAGCTGTTTTTT. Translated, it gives CASSPQPIFSGELFF.

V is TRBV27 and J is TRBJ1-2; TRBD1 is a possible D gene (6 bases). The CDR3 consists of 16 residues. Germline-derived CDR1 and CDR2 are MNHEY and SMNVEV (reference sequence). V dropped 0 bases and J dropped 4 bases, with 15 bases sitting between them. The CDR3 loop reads CASSLSRTVQSYGYTF. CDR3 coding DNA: TGTGCCAGCAGTTTATCAAGGACAGTTCAATCCTATGGCTACACCTTC.

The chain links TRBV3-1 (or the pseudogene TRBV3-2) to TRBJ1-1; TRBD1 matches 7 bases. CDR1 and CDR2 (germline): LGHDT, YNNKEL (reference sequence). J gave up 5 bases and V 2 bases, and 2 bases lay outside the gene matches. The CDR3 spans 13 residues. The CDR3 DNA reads TGTGCCAGCAGCCAATCAGGGGGGACTGAAGCTTTCTTT. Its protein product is CASSQSGGTEAFF.

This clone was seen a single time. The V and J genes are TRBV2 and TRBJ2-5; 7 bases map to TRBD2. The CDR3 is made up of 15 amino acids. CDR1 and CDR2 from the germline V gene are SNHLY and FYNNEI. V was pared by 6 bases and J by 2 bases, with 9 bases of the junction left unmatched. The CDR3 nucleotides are TGTGCCAGCAGACGGGGGAGGGGCGTTCAAGAGACCCAGTACTTC. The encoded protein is CASRRGRGVQETQYF.

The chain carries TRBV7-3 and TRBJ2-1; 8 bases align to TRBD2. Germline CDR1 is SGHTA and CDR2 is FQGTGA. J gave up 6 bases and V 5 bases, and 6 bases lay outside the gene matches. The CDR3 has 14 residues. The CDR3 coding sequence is TGTGCCAGCAGCCTATCGGGAGGGGTCAATGAGCAGTTCTTC. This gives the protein CASSLSGGVNEQFF.

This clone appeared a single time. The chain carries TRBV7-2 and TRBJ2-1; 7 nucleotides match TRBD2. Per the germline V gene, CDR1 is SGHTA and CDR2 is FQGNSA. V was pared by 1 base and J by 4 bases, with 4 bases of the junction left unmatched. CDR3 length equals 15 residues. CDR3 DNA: TGTGCCAGCAGCTTAGACCCGGGGGGATACAATGAGCAGTTCTTC. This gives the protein CASSLDPGGYNEQFF.

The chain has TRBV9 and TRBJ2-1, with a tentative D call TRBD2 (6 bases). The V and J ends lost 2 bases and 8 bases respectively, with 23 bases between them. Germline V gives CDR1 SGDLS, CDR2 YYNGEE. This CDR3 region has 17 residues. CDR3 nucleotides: TGTGCCAGCAGCGTGGGAGGCGGACTCCCGCCAATCTATGAGCAGTTCTTC. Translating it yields CASSVGGGLPPIYEQFF.

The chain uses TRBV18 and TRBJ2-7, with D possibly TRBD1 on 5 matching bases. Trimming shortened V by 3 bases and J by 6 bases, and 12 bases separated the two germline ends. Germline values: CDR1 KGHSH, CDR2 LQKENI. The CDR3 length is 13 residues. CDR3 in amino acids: CASSPSRTIEQYF. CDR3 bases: TGTGCCAGCTCACCTTCCAGGACAATCGAGCAGTACTTC.

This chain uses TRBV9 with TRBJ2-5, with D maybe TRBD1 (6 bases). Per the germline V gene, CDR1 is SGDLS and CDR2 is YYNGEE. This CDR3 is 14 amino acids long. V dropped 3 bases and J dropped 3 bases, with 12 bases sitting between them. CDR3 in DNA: TGTGCCAGCAGCGCAGGACAGAGAAAAGAGACCCAGTACTTC. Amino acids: CASSAGQRKETQYF.